These 27 T cell receptor beta chains originate from one sample sequenced in a study of CD8 T cells in ankylosing spondylitis. TCRdb reprocessed the 5' RACE reads via MiXCR and lists one record per CDR3 protein. There are approximately 150,000 distinct CDR3 sequences in the sample; 25% to 35% occur only once, and 6% lies in the top ten. The sequenced sample was synovial fluid, either unsorted or a sorted T cell fraction (not recorded which). The receptors shown here come from a male donor with ankylosing spondylitis.

V is TRBV5-1 and J is TRBJ2-7; D might be TRBD1 (6 bases). This CDR3 comprises 13 residues. Germline CDR1 and CDR2: SGHRS and YFSETQ. The V end was cut by 5 bases, the J end by 2 bases, with 11 bases between. The DNA of the CDR3 is TGCGCCAGCAGAGTCGGACAGACCTACGAGCAGTACTTC. Residues: CASRVGQTYEQYF. Using reference TRBV5-1 and TRBJ2-7 for the parts outside the CDR3, the full variable domain is KAGVTQTPRYLIKTRGQQVTLSCSPISGHRSVSWYQQTPGQGLQFLFEYFSETQRNKGNFPGRFSGRQFSNSRSEMNVSTLELGDSALYLCASRVGQTYEQYFGPGTRLTVT.

The chain has TRBV28 and TRBJ2-4; D is unresolved. The CDR3 is 15 residues long. V was cut by 5 bases and J by 4 bases, with 15 bases left in between. Germline values: CDR1 MDHEN, CDR2 SYDVKM. As DNA, the CDR3 is TGTGCCAGCAGTCCCCATCAGGTGGGGAAAAACATTCAGTACTTC. Translation: CASSPHQVGKNIQYF.

This clonotype was detected ten times or more. This chain links TRBV20-1 with TRBJ2-3; TRBD2 agrees at 9 bases. The V gene end was trimmed by 0 bases and the J gene end by 2 bases; junction bases not matched to a gene: 3. Germline-derived CDR1 and CDR2 are DFQATT and SNEGSKA (reference sequence). The CDR3 runs to 15 residues. DNA of the CDR3: TGCAGTGCTAGAGATCGCGGGGGGGCCACAGATACGCAGTATTTT. Its protein product is CSARDRGGATDTQYF.

The rearrangement joins TRBV5-1 to TRBJ1-5; 8 bases line up with TRBD1. Germline V gene data show CDR1 as SGHRS and CDR2 as YFSETQ. V was clipped by 5 bases and J by 3 bases; unmatched bases: 1. The CDR3 consists of 13 residues. The CDR3 sequence is CASRDRDNQPQHF. CDR3 nucleotides: TGCGCCAGCAGGGACAGGGACAATCAGCCCCAGCATTTT.

The chain is built from TRBV14 and TRBJ1-3; TRBD1 is a possible D gene (5 bases). The CDR3 runs to 17 residues. Germline CDR1 SGHDN, CDR2 FVKESK. The germline V and J ends were trimmed by 6 bases and 4 bases, with 22 bases remaining between them. CDR3 coding DNA: TGTGCCAGCAGTCGGGGGTTCAGTTCCCGAGGAGGAAACACCATATATTTT. Translation gives CASSRGFSSRGGNTIYF.

This clonotype was counted ten times or more. The chain joins TRBV27 to TRBJ2-1; TRBD2 aligns across 8 bases. The germline V gene encodes CDR1 MNHEY and CDR2 SMNVEV (reference sequence). V lost 3 bases to trimming and J lost 8 bases; unmatched junction nucleotides: 12. This CDR3 is 16 amino acids long. The chain's CDR3 is CASSFFNRGGWYEQFF. The DNA for the CDR3 is TGTGCCAGCAGTTTTTTTAACCGGGGGGGGTGGTATGAGCAGTTCTTC.

This clonotype was counted between two and nine times. The V gene is TRBV28, the J gene TRBJ2-3; D is perhaps TRBD2 (6 bases). The germline gives CDR1 MDHEN, CDR2 SYDVKM. This CDR3 has 15 residues. Trimming took 5 bases from V and 2 from J, leaving 14 bases between them. The CDR3 loop reads CASSHRRGVTDTQYF. CDR3 nucleotide sequence: TGTGCCAGCAGTCATAGGCGGGGCGTCACAGATACGCAGTATTTT.

The rearrangement uses TRBV7-4 and TRBJ2-2; TRBD2 agrees at 7 bases. Germline lookup yields CDR1 SGHVT and CDR2 SQSDAQ. The CDR3 covers 16 residues. The V and J ends lost 2 bases and 7 bases, in that order; junction bases with no gene match: 10. The CDR3 DNA sequence: TGTGCCAGCAGCTTAAGGGCTCTAGCGGTCGGCGGGGAGCTGTTTTTT. This gives the protein CASSLRALAVGGELFF.

This chain connects TRBV5-5 to TRBJ2-7; TRBD1 is a possible D gene (6 bases). CDR3 size: 15 residues. CDR1 is SGHKS and CDR2 is YYEKEE in the germline V gene (reference sequence). V dropped 4 bases and J dropped 7 bases, with 21 bases sitting between them. The CDR3 DNA follows: TGTGCCAGCAGCCGGGACAAGGACCGTTTACGAGAGCAGTACTTC. Its protein is CASSRDKDRLREQYF.

This clonotype has only a few counts. This chain links TRBV15 with TRBJ1-2; a weak D match, TRBD1 (6 bases). The CDR3 loop spans 14 amino acids. Germline CDR1 reads LNHNV; CDR2 reads YYDKDF (reference sequence). The ends were cut back, 0 bases at V and 6 bases at J, with 11 bases in the middle. Here the CDR3 reads CATSRDRGDNGYTF. CDR3 sequence (DNA): TGTGCCACCAGCAGAGACAGGGGTGATAATGGCTACACCTTC.

This clonotype was seen at least ten times. V is TRBV12-3 or TRBV12-4 and J is TRBJ2-2, with 7 nucleotides matching TRBD1. The CDR3 has 17 residues. Germline trimming cut 5 bases from V and 1 base from J; bases unmatched to any gene: 10. As DNA, the CDR3 is TGTGCCAGCAGTCCCAGGGGGAGTAACCTGAACACCGGGGAGCTGTTTTTT. It encodes CASSPRGSNLNTGELFF.

This clonotype was seen ten or more times. The rearrangement uses TRBV20-1 and TRBJ1-1; a possible D gene is TRBD1 (5 bases). With 3 bases removed from V and 1 base from J, the gap between germline ends came to 12 bases. The CDR3 consists of 14 residues. Germline V CDR1 and CDR2: DFQATT, SNEGSKA (reference sequence). The CDR3 here is CSASPWGTNTEAFF. The CDR3 region has the DNA TGCAGTGCTAGCCCCTGGGGCACGAACACTGAAGCTTTCTTT.

This clonotype was detected ten times or more. The V call is TRBV5-1, the J call TRBJ2-1, with a weak D call TRBD1 (7 bases). Trimming removed 4 bases at V and 7 bases at J, with 21 bases between. The CDR3 runs to 16 residues. Looked up from germline, CDR1 is SGHRS and CDR2 is YFSETQ. The CDR3, as DNA: TGCGCCAGCAGCCGACGACAGGGCGGGGTTGTGAATGAGCAGTTCTTC. Residues: CASSRRQGGVVNEQFF.

This chain connects TRBV18 to TRBJ1-1; weak D call: TRBD1 (5 bases). CDR1 and CDR2 (germline): KGHSH, LQKENI. This CDR3 has 13 residues. V was trimmed by 5 bases and J by 4 bases, leaving 11 bases between them. The CDR3 sequence: CASSRGGRTEAFF. The CDR3 DNA sequence: TGTGCCAGCTCAAGGGGAGGTCGCACTGAAGCTTTCTTT.

The chain joins TRBV6-2 or TRBV6-3 to TRBJ2-5; either TRBD1 or TRBD2 may supply D (6 bases each). Trimming took off 1 base at V and 2 bases at J, with 11 bases between the two ends. CDR3 length: 15 amino acids. Germline lookup yields CDR1 MNHEY and CDR2 SVGEGT. Here the CDR3 DNA reads TGTGCCAGCAGTTACTACCGGGGGCGGCAAGAGACCCAGTACTTC. Residues: CASSYYRGRQETQYF.

This clonotype was detected a few times. The V and J genes are TRBV10-3 and TRBJ1-3; D is undetermined. Germline loops: CDR1 ENHRY, CDR2 SYGVKD. V lost 5 bases and J 8 bases, leaving 13 bases between the germline ends. This CDR3 spans 13 amino acids. The CDR3: CAISSGPEDTIYF. The CDR3 DNA reads TGTGCCATCAGTTCGGGCCCGGAGGACACCATATATTTT.

The V gene is TRBV20-1, the J gene TRBJ2-5; 12 bases align to TRBD2. The V segment lost 5 bases and the J segment 5 bases; nucleotides outside the gene matches: 6. The CDR3 length is 14 residues. Germline V gene data show CDR1 as DFQATT and CDR2 as SNEGSKA (reference sequence). This chain's CDR3 is CSALGTSGRETQYF. CDR3 nucleotides: TGCAGTGCTCTGGGGACTAGCGGGCGGGAGACCCAGTACTTC.

V is TRBV28 and J is TRBJ1-5, with D maybe TRBD1 (6 bases). This CDR3 has 16 residues. Trimming stripped 6 bases from V and 0 bases from J, with 15 bases between. The V gene's germline CDR1 is MDHEN and CDR2 SYDVKM. CDR3 coding DNA: TGTGCCAGCAGCAACTACAGGGTCTCTAGCAATCAGCCCCAGCATTTT. This codes for CASSNYRVSSNQPQHF. The full variable domain, in which reference TRBV28 and TRBJ1-5 provide the parts outside the CDR3, is DVKVTQSSRYLVKRTGEKVFLECVQDMDHENMFWYRQDPGLGLRLIYFSYDVKMKEKGDIPEGYSVSREKKERFSLILESASTNQTSMYLCASSNYRVSSNQPQHFGDGTRLSIL.

This clonotype showed up just a few times. V usage is TRBV19 and J usage is TRBJ2-2; no clear D gene. CDR1 is LNHDA, CDR2 SQIVND, per germline (reference sequence). The CDR3 runs to 11 residues. Trimming removed 7 bases at V and 6 bases at J, with 6 bases between. CDR3 coding DNA: TGTGCCAGTAATCGTCCCGGGGAGCTGTTTTTT. Translated: CASNRPGELFF.

The V call is TRBV7-8, the J call TRBJ2-2; D may match TRBD1 or TRBD2 (5 bases each). The CDR3 runs 14 residues. V lost 6 bases and J lost 7, with 15 bases in between. Germline-derived CDR1 and CDR2 are SGHVS and FQNEAQ. The CDR3 spells CASSLVLGVGELFF. CDR3 DNA: TGTGCCAGCAGTTTGGTACTGGGGGTCGGGGAGCTGTTTTTT. The variable domain in full, with the rest retrieved from reference TRBV7-8 and TRBJ2-2, is GAGVSQSPRYKVAKRGQDVALRCDPISGHVSLFWYQQALGQGPEFLTYFQNEAQLDKSGLPSDRFFAERPEGSVSTLKIQRTQQEDSAVYLCASSLVLGVGELFFGEGSRLTVL.

Note on this clonotype: One base away lies a much larger clone, so this may be a sequencing read error. This chain uses TRBV20-1 with TRBJ2-7, with 7 bases identical to TRBD1. The germline CDR1 and CDR2 sequences are DFQATT and SNEGSKA (reference sequence). This CDR3 has 14 amino acids. Trimming cost V 4 bases and J 4 bases; bases outside gene matches: 10. CDR3 protein: CSAITETGIYEQYF. The CDR3 DNA follows: TGCAGTGCTATAACCGAGACAGGGATTTACGAGCAGTACTTC.

This clonotype has ten or more counts. The chain combines TRBV7-8 with TRBJ2-3; D ambiguous. CDR1 is SGHVS, CDR2 FQNEAQ, per germline. The CDR3 length is 15 residues. With 1 base removed from V and 3 bases from J, the gap between germline ends came to 11 bases. The CDR3 region has the DNA TGTGCCAGCAGCTTAGACCCCGTTAGTACAGATACGCAGTATTTT. Its protein product is CASSLDPVSTDTQYF.

V and J are TRBV29-1 and TRBJ2-7; possibly TRBD1 for D (6 bases). V was trimmed by 1 base and J by 6 bases, leaving 16 bases between them. Germline V CDR1 and CDR2: SQVTM, ANQGSEA. The CDR3 length is 14 residues. DNA of the CDR3: TGCAGCGTTGAAGTTGCGGACAGAGGCCGCGAGCAGTACTTC. It translates to CSVEVADRGREQYF.

This clonotype has just a few counts. This chain links TRBV30 with TRBJ2-3; 7 positions agree with TRBD2. Germline CDR1 GTSNPN, CDR2 SVGIG (reference sequence). This CDR3 is built from 14 residues. V shed 8 bases, J shed 3 bases, and the junction held 11 bases outside the gene matches. The CDR3 DNA follows: TGTGCCGCTGGGAGGGCCTCAGGGACAGATACGCAGTATTTT. Protein: CAAGRASGTDTQYF.

V gene TRBV28 combines with J gene TRBJ1-5; possibly TRBD1 for D (5 bases). This CDR3 comprises 14 residues. V was trimmed by 5 bases and J by 3 bases, leaving 11 bases between them. Germline CDR1 is MDHEN and CDR2 is SYDVKM. CDR3 DNA: TGTGCCAGCAGTCAGGGAACGCCCAATCAGCCCCAGCATTTT. Amino acid sequence: CASSQGTPNQPQHF.

This clonotype was counted a few times. The V call is TRBV6-1, the J call TRBJ1-2; no clear D. V lost 5 bases, J lost 4 bases, and 20 bases lay in between. Germline V lookup: CDR1 MNHNS, CDR2 SASEGT. The length of the CDR3 is 16 residues. The CDR3 DNA follows: TGTGCCAGCAGTCCCCCTTCCATTTCCGGGATCTATGGCTACACCTTC. This sequence encodes CASSPPSISGIYGYTF.

V is TRBV4-3 and J is TRBJ2-3; 7 positions agree with TRBD2. The CDR3 contains 20 residues. V was pared by 4 bases and J by 0 bases, with 19 bases of the junction left unmatched. CDR1 is LGHNA and CDR2 is YSLEER in the germline V gene. CDR3 region: CASSLNRWSASGTSTDTQYF. CDR3 nucleotides: TGCGCCAGCAGCCTGAACCGATGGTCAGCTAGCGGAACTAGCACAGATACGCAGTATTTT.